These 25 T cell receptor beta chains share one sample of origin, sequenced in a study of blood T cell repertoires in COVID-19. The repertoire was sequenced with immunoSEQ multiplex PCR; TCRdb's copy has only in-frame clones and lacks some. The sample lists roughly 77,000 clones; about 90% were seen once. Specimen: peripheral blood. These receptors were obtained from a woman aged 80 or over with active COVID-19.

This sequence joins TRBV7-6 and TRBJ2-3; maybe TRBD1 (8 bases). This CDR3 region has 15 residues. Germline CDR1 reads SGHVS; CDR2 reads FNYEAQ. V lost 1 base and J 14 bases, leaving 22 bases between the germline ends. In DNA form, the CDR3 reads TGTGCCAGCAGCTTAGATTGGGGGGGACAGGTCAAAGCGTATTTT. Translation: CASSLDWGGQVKAYF.

This chain joins TRBV28 and TRBJ1-1; 9 bases fit TRBD1. The CDR3 runs to 14 residues. Trimming removed 5 bases from V and 4 bases from J; junction bases left unmatched: 5. Germline V gene data show CDR1 as MDHEN and CDR2 as SYDVKM. DNA for the CDR3: TGTGCCAGCAGTCCGTGGGACAGGGCCACTGAAGCTTTCTTT. It yields the protein CASSPWDRATEAFF.

This chain links TRBV3-1 (or the pseudogene TRBV3-2) with TRBJ2-3, with 8 bases identical to TRBD2. The CDR3 extends over 16 amino acids. CDR1 and CDR2 (germline): LGHDT, YNNKEL (reference sequence). The trim removed 5 bases at V and 3 bases at J, leaving 10 bases unmatched. DNA of the CDR3: TGTGCCAGCAGCGATCGGAGCGGGAGAGGTACAGATACGCAGTATTTT. Translating it yields CASSDRSGRGTDTQYF.

The chain is built from TRBV28 and TRBJ2-1; 10 bases line up with TRBD2. After removal of 5 bases from V and 3 bases from J, the junction contained 10 bases not matched to a gene. Germline CDR1 and CDR2: MDHEN and SYDVKM. The CDR3 has 17 amino acids. CDR3 residues: CASSVEQTSGFYNEQFF. In DNA form, the CDR3 reads TGTGCCAGCAGTGTAGAACAGACTAGCGGGTTCTACAATGAGCAGTTCTTC.

The chain combines TRBV10-2 with TRBJ2-7; D gene ambiguous. The CDR3 extends over 11 amino acids. Trimming removed 8 bases from V and 3 bases from J, with 8 bases in between. Germline loops: CDR1 WSHSY, CDR2 SAAADI. CDR3 region: CASRHDYEQYF. CDR3 DNA sequence: TGCGCCAGCCGACACGACTACGAGCAGTACTTC.

The V call is TRBV10-3, the J call TRBJ1-1; TRBD1 matches at 7 bases. After removal of 6 bases from V and 1 base from J, the junction contained 5 bases not matched to a gene. CDR1 ENHRY and CDR2 SYGVKD come from the germline V gene. This CDR3 is built from 14 residues. The CDR3 is CAIRGDSGNTEAFF. The CDR3 DNA reads TGTGCCATCAGGGGGGACAGCGGGAACACTGAAGCTTTCTTT.

The J gene is TRBJ1-4, the V gene TRBV7-9; 7 bases align to TRBD1. The V and J ends lost 3 bases and 8 bases, in that order; junction bases with no gene match: 9. The CDR3 length is 15 residues. The germline V gene encodes CDR1 SEHNR and CDR2 FQNEAQ (reference sequence). CDR3 loop: CASSFPTGRGEKLFF. CDR3 bases: TGTGCCAGCAGCTTTCCGACAGGGCGAGGGGAAAAACTGTTTTTT. Based on the CDR3 plus reference TRBV7-9 and TRBJ1-4, the full variable domain is DTGVSQNPRHKITKRGQNVTFRCDPISEHNRLYWYRQTLGQGPEFLTYFQNEAQLEKSRLLSDRFSAERPKGSFSTLEIQRTEQGDSAMYLCASSFPTGRGEKLFFGSGTQLSVL.

The rearrangement uses TRBV7-2 and TRBJ2-5; tentatively, D is TRBD2 (5 bases). The V gene lost 1 base and the J gene lost 5 bases, with 14 bases spanning the gap. The germline V gene has CDR1 SGHTA and CDR2 FQGNSA. The CDR3 loop spans 15 amino acids. Written as DNA, the CDR3 is TGTGCCAGCAGCTTAGGGCTAGCATTCGCGGAGACCCAGTACTTC. Translated, it gives CASSLGLAFAETQYF.

This clone was detected a few times. This rearrangement joins TRBV5-4 to TRBJ2-3; 7 bases agree with TRBD1. The CDR3 spans 13 residues. V lost 2 bases, J lost 9 bases, and 6 bases stayed unmatched. Germline V gene data show CDR1 as SGHNT and CDR2 as YYREEE (reference sequence). CDR3 sequence (DNA): TGTGCCAGCAGCTTATGGACAGGTGAAACGCAGTATTTT. Protein product: CASSLWTGETQYF.

This chain connects TRBV2 to TRBJ2-3, with D possibly TRBD2 on 5 matching bases. CDR1 and CDR2 from the germline V gene are SNHLY and FYNNEI. The CDR3 spans 14 residues. V was cut by 9 bases and J by 0 bases, with 13 bases left in between. This CDR3 is CASKAGLSTDTQYF. DNA of the CDR3: TGTGCCAGTAAGGCGGGCTTAAGCACAGATACGCAGTATTTT.

There are a few counts of this clone. The rearrangement links TRBV11-2 to TRBJ2-2; D call uncertain. The CDR3 contains 14 residues. Trimming removed 4 bases from V and 0 bases from J, with 6 bases in between. Germline V gene data show CDR1 as SGHAT and CDR2 as FQNNGV. This CDR3 reads CASSYQANTGELFF. In DNA form, the CDR3 reads TGTGCCAGCAGCTATCAGGCGAACACCGGGGAGCTGTTTTTT.

The chain recombines TRBV3-1 (or the pseudogene TRBV3-2) with TRBJ2-3, with D possibly being TRBD2 (5 bases). Germline CDR1 reads LGHDT; CDR2 reads YNNKEL (reference sequence). With 4 bases removed from V and 5 bases from J, the gap between germline ends came to 13 bases. This CDR3 comprises 14 residues. For the CDR3, the DNA is TGTGCCAGCAGCCCTCCCGGAGAGGGAGATACGCAGTATTTT. It translates to CASSPPGEGDTQYF.

V is TRBV28 and J is TRBJ2-1; maybe TRBD2 (6 bases). Per the germline V gene, CDR1 is MDHEN and CDR2 is SYDVKM. Trimming took off 7 bases at V and 12 bases at J, with 19 bases between the two ends. This CDR3 is built from 13 residues. CDR3 DNA sequence: TGTGCCAGCAACCAACTAGCTACCAGTTGGCAGTTCTTC. Encoded protein: CASNQLATSWQFF.

The J gene is TRBJ1-6, the V gene TRBV28; the match to TRBD1 covers 7 bases. Germline values: CDR1 MDHEN, CDR2 SYDVKM. V was clipped by 4 bases and J by 7 bases; unmatched bases: 4. The CDR3 length is 14 residues. The CDR3 sequence: CASSSDRRNSPLHF. The CDR3 coding sequence is TGTGCCAGCAGTTCGGACAGGAGGAATTCACCCCTCCACTTT.

The J gene is TRBJ1-1, the V gene TRBV27; D not resolved. This CDR3 region has 11 residues. Trimming removed 8 bases from V and 6 bases from J, with 10 bases in between. In germline, CDR1 is MNHEY, CDR2 SMNVEV (reference sequence). The CDR3 is CASPETAEAFF. CDR3 DNA: TGTGCCAGCCCGGAGACTGCTGAAGCTTTCTTT.

The chain carries TRBV28 and TRBJ1-1; D may be TRBD1 (5 bases). CDR3 length: 15 amino acids. V was trimmed by 1 base and J by 6 bases, leaving 15 bases between them. The V gene's germline CDR1 is MDHEN and CDR2 SYDVKM. The CDR3 sequence: CASSLSLGAGSEAFF. The CDR3 DNA reads TGTGCCAGCAGTTTATCGCTAGGGGCAGGGTCTGAAGCTTTCTTT.

This sequence joins TRBV30 and TRBJ1-5, with no clear D. CDR1 and CDR2 from the germline V gene are GTSNPN and SVGIG (reference sequence). This CDR3 contains 15 residues. The V and J ends lost 0 bases and 0 bases respectively, with 9 bases between them. CDR3: CAWSVGGNSNQPQHF. Written as DNA, the CDR3 is TGTGCCTGGAGTGTAGGCGGCAATAGCAATCAGCCCCAGCATTTT.

The rearrangement uses TRBV5-6 and TRBJ2-7, with TRBD2 matching over 9 bases. The CDR3 extends over 16 amino acids. The V and J ends lost 2 bases and 3 bases, in that order; junction bases with no gene match: 9. CDR1 is SGHDT, CDR2 YYEEEE, per germline. CDR3: CASSFGGSSGSYEQYF. The CDR3 region has the DNA TGTGCCAGCAGCTTCGGGGGGAGTAGCGGGAGCTACGAGCAGTACTTC. The full variable domain, completed using reference TRBV5-6 and TRBJ2-7, is DAGVTQSPTHLIKTRGQQVTLRCSPKSGHDTVSWYQQALGQGPQFIFQYYEEEERQRGNFPDRFSGHQFPNYSSELNVNALLLGDSALYLCASSFGGSSGSYEQYFGPGTRLTVT.

This chain links TRBV2 with TRBJ2-5; D is possibly TRBD1 (6 bases). The V end was cut by 5 bases, the J end by 5 bases, with 9 bases between. The CDR3 is made up of 12 amino acids. The germline V gene encodes CDR1 SNHLY and CDR2 FYNNEI. CDR3 region: CASSRQAETQYF. The DNA of the CDR3 is TGTGCCAGCAGTCGACAGGCGGAGACCCAGTACTTC.

V and J are TRBV7-2 and TRBJ2-5, with D tentatively TRBD1 (5 bases). This CDR3 region has 13 residues. Trimming took 3 bases from V and 2 from J, leaving 7 bases between them. Per germline, CDR1 SGHTA and CDR2 FQGNSA. CDR3 protein: CASSFDRQETQYF. The CDR3 coding sequence is TGTGCCAGCAGCTTTGACAGACAAGAGACCCAGTACTTC. Full variable domain (remainder filled in from reference TRBV7-2 and TRBJ2-5): GAGVSQSPSNKVTEKGKDVELRCDPISGHTALYWYRQSLGQGLEFLIYFQGNSAPDKSGLPSDRFSAERTGGSVSTLTIQRTQQEDSAVYLCASSFDRQETQYFGPGTRLLVL.

The J gene is TRBJ2-1, the V gene TRBV9; tentatively, D is TRBD2 (6 bases). The CDR3 is 16 residues long. Germline V CDR1 and CDR2: SGDLS, YYNGEE. Trimming left V 0 bases short and J 5 bases short, with 15 bases between. For the CDR3, the DNA is TGTGCCAGCAGCGTAGGGATAACTAGCAATAACAATGAGCAGTTCTTC. This sequence encodes CASSVGITSNNNEQFF.

The chain carries TRBV9 and TRBJ2-1; 10 bases map to TRBD1. The CDR3 consists of 15 residues. Germline V CDR1 and CDR2: SGDLS, YYNGEE. V trimming: 4 bases; J trimming: 2 bases; junction bases outside the gene matches: 3. The CDR3 is CASSSGTGAYNEQFF. In DNA form, the CDR3 reads TGTGCCAGCAGCTCCGGGACAGGGGCCTACAATGAGCAGTTCTTC.

The chain joins TRBV9 to TRBJ2-7; D ambiguous. Germline-derived CDR1 and CDR2 are SGDLS and YYNGEE. Between the trimmed V and J ends, which lost 4 bases and 4 bases, there was a span of 9 bases. This CDR3 contains 12 residues. The CDR3 spells CASSRLPYEQYF. The CDR3 coding sequence is TGTGCCAGCAGCCGTCTCCCTTACGAGCAGTACTTC.

J is TRBJ2-1 and V is TRBV9; 7 bases align to TRBD2. This CDR3 spans 16 amino acids. V gave up 0 bases and J gave up 5 bases; unmatched junction bases: 8. The V gene's germline CDR1 is SGDLS and CDR2 YYNGEE. The CDR3 DNA is TGTGCCAGCAGCGTAGGGGCGGGGAGGGCCGACAATGAGCAGTTCTTC. Protein: CASSVGAGRADNEQFF.

The J gene is TRBJ2-3, the V gene TRBV5-4, with 10 bases identical to TRBD1. Germline assignment: CDR1 SGHNT and CDR2 YYREEE (reference sequence). V trimming: 1 base; J trimming: 5 bases; junction bases outside the gene matches: 7. The CDR3 sequence is 16 residues long. CDR3 amino acids: CASSLYRQGAKDTQYF. CDR3 nucleotide sequence: TGTGCCAGCAGCTTGTACAGACAGGGGGCGAAAGATACGCAGTATTTT.